The rows below give T cell receptor beta chains drawn from one sample of a study of cytotoxic CD8 clonotypes in ibrutinib-treated CLL. Assay: immunoSEQ multiplex PCR; the TCRdb copy retains only in-frame clones and omits some. The data show 150,000 to 200,000 clones, approximately 90% seen once. The source was PBMCs, collected at disease progression, from a patient treated with ibrutinib. The receptors were sampled from a human donor with chronic lymphocytic leukemia. The CDR3 runs from the conserved cysteine through the conserved F or W. A D gene is named only where the DNA matches it firmly. Clone size, where shown, is once, few, many, or a class for clones that have expanded.

clone size: .; J gene: TRBJ2-7; D gene: .; V gene: TRBV7-9; CDR3 DNA: TGTGCCAGCAGCTTAGCATCAAGTAACCGCCACGAGCAGTACTTC; CDR3 protein: CASSLASSNRHEQYF
clone size: .; J gene: TRBJ2-7; D gene: TRBD2; V gene: TRBV29-1; CDR3 DNA: TGCAGCGTTGAAGGCGGACTAGCATCGAACGGCGAGCAGTACTTC; CDR3 protein: CSVEGGLASNGEQYF
clone size: few; J gene: TRBJ1-2; D gene: .; V gene: TRBV4-3; CDR3 DNA: TGCGCCAGCAGCCAAGATAAAGAGGTGGGAGGCTACACCTTC; CDR3 protein: CASSQDKEVGGYTF
clone size: .; J gene: TRBJ2-1; D gene: TRBD2; V gene: TRBV27; CDR3 DNA: TGTGCCAGCAGTGCGGGACTAGCGGGCCAAACCTACAATGAGCAGTTCTTC; CDR3 protein: CASSAGLAGQTYNEQFF
clone size: .; J gene: TRBJ2-2; D gene: TRBD2; V gene: TRBV2; CDR3 DNA: TGTGCCAGCAGGGGACTAGCGGGAGTAGCCGGGGAGCTGTTTTTT; CDR3 protein: CASRGLAGVAGELFF
clone size: .; J gene: TRBJ1-1; D gene: .; V gene: TRBV10-1; CDR3 DNA: TGCGCCAGCACCCCCCGGATGGGCACTGAAGCTTTCTTT; CDR3 protein: CASTPRMGTEAFF
clone size: .; J gene: TRBJ1-2; D gene: .; V gene: TRBV29-1; CDR3 DNA: TGCAGCGTTGTTACCCAAGGCAGTGAAGGCCGTTTCTATGGCTACACCTTC; CDR3 protein: CSVVTQGSEGRFYGYTF
clone size: .; J gene: TRBJ2-2; D gene: .; V gene: TRBV21-1; CDR3 DNA: TGTGCCAGCAGCAAAGGGGGACTAGCGTTTACCGGGGAGCTGTTTTTT; CDR3 protein: CASSKGGLAFTGELFF
clone size: once; J gene: TRBJ1-2; D gene: TRBD1; V gene: TRBV19; CDR3 DNA: TGTGCCAGTAGCTCGGGACAGGGGGTCTATGGCTACACCTTC; CDR3 protein: CASSSGQGVYGYTF
clone size: .; J gene: TRBJ2-2; D gene: .; V gene: TRBV6-1; CDR3 DNA: TGTGCCAGCAGCCCCGGGAAGACGAACACCGGGGAGCTGTTTTTT; CDR3 protein: CASSPGKTNTGELFF
clone size: .; J gene: TRBJ2-6; D gene: .; V gene: TRBV2; CDR3 DNA: TGTGCCAACCGGGAAGGGGACCACCCTGGGGCCAACGTCCTGACTTTC; CDR3 protein: CANREGDHPGANVLTF
clone size: .; J gene: TRBJ2-3; D gene: .; V gene: TRBV11-2; CDR3 DNA: TGTGCCAGCAGCTCCCCGGGACCTGAAGATACGCAGTATTTT; CDR3 protein: CASSSPGPEDTQYF
clone size: .; J gene: TRBJ1-2; D gene: .; V gene: TRBV5-1; CDR3 DNA: TGCGCCAGCAGCTTGGGAGACGGACTCCGACTTAACTATGGCTACACCTTC; CDR3 protein: CASSLGDGLRLNYGYTF
clone size: few; J gene: TRBJ1-1; D gene: .; V gene: TRBV6-5; CDR3 DNA: TGTGCCAGCAGTTACTCTCGGACAGCCCGAGCTTTCTTT; CDR3 protein: CASSYSRTARAFF
clone size: .; J gene: TRBJ1-2; D gene: TRBD1; V gene: TRBV5-1; CDR3 DNA: TGCGCCAGCAGCTTGGAGGCAGGGGGCACGTATGGCTACACCTTC; CDR3 protein: CASSLEAGGTYGYTF